The sequence of this T cell receptor beta chain was determined in a study of blood T cell repertoires in COVID-19. Trimming at V came to 6 bases and at J to 3 bases, leaving 4 bases not matched to a gene. CDR3 length: 13 residues. The germline gives CDR1 MNHEY, CDR2 SMNVEV (reference sequence). Produced via immunoSEQ multiplex PCR; TCRdb's table is partial and in-frame only. The repertoire includes around 300,000 clones, 89% of them detected once, and 2% to 2.5% sits in the top ten. The receptor comes from a man aged 50 or older with acute or convalescent COVID-19. The V gene is TRBV27, the J gene TRBJ2-7; 8 nucleotides match TRBD1. The sequencing sample was made of peripheral blood. The chain's CDR3 is CASRTGDYYEQYF. The CDR3 region has the DNA TGTGCCAGCAGGACAGGGGATTACTACGAGCAGTACTTC.